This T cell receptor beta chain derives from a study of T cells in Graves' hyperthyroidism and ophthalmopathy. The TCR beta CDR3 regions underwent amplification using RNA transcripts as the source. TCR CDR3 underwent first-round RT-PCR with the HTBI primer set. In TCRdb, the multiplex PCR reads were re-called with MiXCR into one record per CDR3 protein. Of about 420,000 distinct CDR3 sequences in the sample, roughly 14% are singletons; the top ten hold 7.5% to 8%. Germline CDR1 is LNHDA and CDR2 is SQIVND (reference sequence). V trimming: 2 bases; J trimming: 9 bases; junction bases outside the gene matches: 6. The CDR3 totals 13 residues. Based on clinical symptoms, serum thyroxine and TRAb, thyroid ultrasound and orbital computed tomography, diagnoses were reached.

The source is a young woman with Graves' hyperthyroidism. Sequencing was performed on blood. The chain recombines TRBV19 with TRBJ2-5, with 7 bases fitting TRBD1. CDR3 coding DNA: TGTGCCAGTAGTATACAGAACCAGGGGGCCCAGTACTTC. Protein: CASSIQNQGAQYF.